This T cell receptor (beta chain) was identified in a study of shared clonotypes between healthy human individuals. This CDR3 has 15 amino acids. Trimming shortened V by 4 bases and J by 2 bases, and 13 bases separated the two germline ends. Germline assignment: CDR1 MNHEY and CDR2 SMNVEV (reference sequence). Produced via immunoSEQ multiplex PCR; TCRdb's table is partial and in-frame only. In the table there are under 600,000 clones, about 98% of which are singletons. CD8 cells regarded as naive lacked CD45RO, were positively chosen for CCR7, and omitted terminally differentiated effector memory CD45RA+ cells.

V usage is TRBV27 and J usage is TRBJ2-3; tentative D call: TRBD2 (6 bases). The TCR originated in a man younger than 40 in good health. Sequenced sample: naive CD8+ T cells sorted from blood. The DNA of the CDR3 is TGTGCCAGCAGTTCCCCCGGGACTCACACAGATACGCAGTATTTT. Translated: CASSSPGTHTDTQYF.